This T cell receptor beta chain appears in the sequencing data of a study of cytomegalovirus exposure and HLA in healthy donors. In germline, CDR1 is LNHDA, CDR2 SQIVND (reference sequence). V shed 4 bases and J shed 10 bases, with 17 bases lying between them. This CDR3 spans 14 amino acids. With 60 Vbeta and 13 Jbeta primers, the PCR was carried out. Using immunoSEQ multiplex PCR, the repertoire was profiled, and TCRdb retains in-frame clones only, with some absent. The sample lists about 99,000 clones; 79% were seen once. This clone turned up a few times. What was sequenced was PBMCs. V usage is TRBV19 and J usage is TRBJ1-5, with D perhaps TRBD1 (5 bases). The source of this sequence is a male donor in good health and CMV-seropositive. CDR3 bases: TGTGCCAGTAGTAATCAGGGTGATACTTCTCCCCAGCATTTT. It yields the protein CASSNQGDTSPQHF.